The table lists the clone carrying this T cell receptor (beta chain) with a few counts. The junction does not match germline at one end; this may be a read error. This specimen comes from a study of immune reconstitution after stem cell transplant in scleroderma. The CDR3 covers 13 residues. Germline V gene data show CDR1 as SGHRS and CDR2 as YFSETQ. TCRdb independently ran MiXCR on the RT-PCR reads; one entry per CDR3 protein. The sample lists about 2,200 distinct CDR3 sequences, 6.5% to 9% seen once, with over 9.5% in the top ten. The source of this sequence is a male donor with systemic sclerosis. This material was obtained before or after autologous hematopoietic stem cell transplantation (not recorded which). The rearrangement uses TRBV5-1 and TRBJ1-2; a weak D match, TRBD1 (6 bases). The CDR3 DNA reads as TGCGCCAACAGCTACTCAGGGGACTATGGCTACACCTTC. Protein sequence: CANSYSGDYGYTF. The variable domain in full, completed from reference TRBV5-1 and TRBJ1-2, reads KAGVTQTPRYLIKTRGQQVTLSCSPISGHRSVSWYQQTPGQGLQFLFEYFSETQRNKGNFPGRFSGRQFSNSRSEMNVSTLELGDSALYLCANSYSGDYGYTFGSGTRLTVV.